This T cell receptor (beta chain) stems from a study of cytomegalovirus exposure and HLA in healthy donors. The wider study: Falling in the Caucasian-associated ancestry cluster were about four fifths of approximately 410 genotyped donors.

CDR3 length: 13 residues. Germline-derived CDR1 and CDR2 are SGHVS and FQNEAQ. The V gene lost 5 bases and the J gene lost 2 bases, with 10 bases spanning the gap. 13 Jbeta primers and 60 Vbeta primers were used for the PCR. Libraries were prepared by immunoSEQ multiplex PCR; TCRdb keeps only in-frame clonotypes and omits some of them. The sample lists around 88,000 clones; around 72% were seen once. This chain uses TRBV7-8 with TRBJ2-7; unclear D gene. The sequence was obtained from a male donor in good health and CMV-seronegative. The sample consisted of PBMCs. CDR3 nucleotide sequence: TGTGCCAGCAGCCCGGTGGTAACCTACGAGCAGTACTTC. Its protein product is CASSPVVTYEQYF.